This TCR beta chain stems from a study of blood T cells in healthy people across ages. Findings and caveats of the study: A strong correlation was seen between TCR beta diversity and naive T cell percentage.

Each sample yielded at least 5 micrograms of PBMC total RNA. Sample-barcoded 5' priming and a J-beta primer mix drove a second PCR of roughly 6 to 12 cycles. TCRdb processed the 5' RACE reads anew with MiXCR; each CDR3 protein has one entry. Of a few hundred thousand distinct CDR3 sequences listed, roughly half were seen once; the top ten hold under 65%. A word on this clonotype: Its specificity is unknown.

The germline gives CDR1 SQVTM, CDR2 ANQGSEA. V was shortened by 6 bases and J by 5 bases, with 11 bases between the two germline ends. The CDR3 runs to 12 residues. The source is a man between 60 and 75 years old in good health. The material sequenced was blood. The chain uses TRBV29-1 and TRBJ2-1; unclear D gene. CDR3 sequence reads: CSVVRQNNEQFF. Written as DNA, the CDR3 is TGCAGCGTGGTCCGGCAAAACAATGAGCAGTTCTTC.